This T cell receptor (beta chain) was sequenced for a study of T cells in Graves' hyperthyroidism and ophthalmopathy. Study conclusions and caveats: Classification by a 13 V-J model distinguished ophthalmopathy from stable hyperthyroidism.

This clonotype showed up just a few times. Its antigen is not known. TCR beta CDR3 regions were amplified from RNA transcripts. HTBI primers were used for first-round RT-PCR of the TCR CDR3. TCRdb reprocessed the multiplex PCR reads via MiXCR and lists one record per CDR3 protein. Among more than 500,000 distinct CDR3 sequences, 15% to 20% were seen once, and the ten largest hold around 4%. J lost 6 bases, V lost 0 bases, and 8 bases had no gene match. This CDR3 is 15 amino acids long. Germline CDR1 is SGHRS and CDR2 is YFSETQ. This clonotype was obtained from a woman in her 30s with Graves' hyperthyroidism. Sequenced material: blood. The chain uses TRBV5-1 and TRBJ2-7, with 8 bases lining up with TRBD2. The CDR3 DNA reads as TGCGCCAGCAGCTTGGGGGGAGCGGGAGCTGGCGAGCAGTACTTC. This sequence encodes CASSLGGAGAGEQYF.